This entry concerns a single TCR beta chain. The data were taken from a study of cytomegalovirus exposure and HLA in healthy donors. Amplification used 60 Vbeta primers and 13 Jbeta primers. Sequencing used immunoSEQ multiplex PCR; TCRdb keeps in-frame clones, though not all of them. The data contain about 180,000 clones, over 80% of them singletons. Sequencing input: PBMCs. This TCR was recovered from a man aged 40-49 years in good health and CMV-seronegative.

This CDR3 reads CATSRGGESANYGYTF. The CDR3 nucleotides read TGTGCCACCAGCAGAGGGGGGGAATCGGCTAACTATGGCTACACCTTC. The V call is TRBV15, the J call TRBJ1-2; tentatively, D is TRBD1 (5 bases). This CDR3 region has 16 residues. V lost 1 base to trimming and J lost 0 bases, with 12 bases between them. From germline, CDR1 is LNHNV and CDR2 YYDKDF (reference sequence).